This T cell receptor (beta chain) was captured in a study of cytomegalovirus exposure and HLA in healthy donors (dated by TCRdb to 2017 to 2019). With respect to the entire study: An earlier analysis of 587 of the donors reported 276 Gb of sequence data and 90 million to 120 million unique TCR beta sequences obtained from roughly 170 million T cells. Typing coverage varied by locus: 629-630 donors for A, B, C, DRB1 and DQB1; more than 500 for DQA1; over 600 for DPA1; approximately 470 for DPB1. Genome-wide SNP genotypes for about three fifths of the 666 donors were used in a later genetic analysis, which treated that subset as a discovery cohort. Across about 370 genotyped donors of the cohort, an average of about 240,000 unique TCR beta nucleotide sequences per donor were sequenced, and 15% to 20% of those sequences were non-productive. An earlier analysis of some 600 of the donors applied high-throughput TCR beta sequencing to assess whether each TCR beta V gene segment acted as functional or pseudogenic. Alongside the repertoire data, information on donor age, sex, ethnicity and CMV serostatus was compiled. A later analysis re-analyzed previously published TCR beta repertoires from 500 to 700 donors and added high-resolution HLA genotyping to study TCR occurrence patterns. All discovery cohort repertoires had been generated using a single sequencing platform. HLA typing included class I and class II loci at four-digit resolution. Of the approximately 400 genotyped donors, around 81% fell in the genetic ancestry cluster associated with self-reported Caucasian donors. Along with the roughly 710-subject first cohort, a separate validation cohort of over a hundred different subjects was used. Because of strong linkage in the cohort, roughly five DR-DQ haplotypes were treated as single units for association and clustering. The study aimed to test whether signatures of past pathogen exposure could be identified by cataloging public T cell receptors. Around 330 gigabases of sequencing data and approximately 91 million unique TCR sequences made up an early release that covered nearly 650 HLA-typed donors. The study profiled the T cell repertoires of about 640 subjects by immunosequencing and related them to cytomegalovirus serostatus. In the later analysis, no new phenotypic data were used to find candidate immune exposures; instead, reliance was placed on TCR beta sequences and their occurrence across donors. The study combined high-throughput TCR immunosequencing, statistical association of individual TCRs with disease status, and machine learning to predict cytomegalovirus infection status. Study-wide conclusions, independent of this receptor: The classifier was reported to diagnose cytomegalovirus status with high specificity and sensitivity in both the original cohort and the validation cohort. When HLA alleles, especially DR and DQ, strongly co-occurred, attributing TCR associations to individual alleles was difficult. The only immune exposure information available for the cohort was CMV serostatus. Because HLA typing was missing for some donors at each locus, association tests included only the typed subset. Linkage disequilibrium might explain the correlated functional status among segregating V segments, but an unknown experimental factor could not be excluded. Most TCR sequences were seen in very few donors, while some public TCRs were found in many individuals. The earlier analysis of approximately 590 of the donors excluded about 16 rarely observed V segments, including chromosome 9 orphons, because counts were too low. According to the authors, the approach could potentially be generalized to other disease states and immunological phenotypes. A few of the identified cytomegalovirus-associated TCR beta chains were confirmed in vitro to be specific for cytomegalovirus antigens. At a false discovery rate of 0.05, a later analysis linked under 20,000 TCR beta sequences to specific HLA alleles. In a later analysis, HLA-associated TCR beta chains showed more clonal expansion and lower generation probabilities than non-associated chains that were equally common. A cluster of highly shared sequence variants was judged likely to be a technical artifact of the sequencing pipeline. In a later analysis, the rate of TCR association differed among HLA loci, with DRB1 alleles having the most associated TCRs and HLA-C alleles having the fewest. The cohort was sequenced for TCR beta chains only, and without alpha or paired-chain data the features that could be detected were limited. Sequencing depth was assumed to be roughly uniform across donors in the presence/absence analyses, though that assumption may not hold. In a later genetic analysis, fewer N-insertions in productive TCRs were reported among donors in an Asian-associated ancestry cluster than the 666-donor mean. Broadly in line with IMGT annotations, most TCR beta V segments showed up in productive rearrangements about 87% or about 30% of the time in an earlier analysis of some 590 of the donors. According to a later analysis, parvovirus B19, influenza, CMV and Epstein-Barr virus appeared linked to several top co-occurrence clusters. Some IMGT-functional V segments, including TRBV6-2 and TRBV6-3, could not be told apart with the 87-base-pair reads, so those segments were excluded. The study listed 150 to 200 TCR beta chains as associated with cytomegalovirus. A later genetic analysis associated a missense DCLRE1C variant with V-gene and J-gene trimming of TCR beta chains, and an independent cohort replicated the association. A further reported finding was that TCR beta sequences accurately predicted the HLA-A and HLA-B alleles for most subjects in the first cohort. According to a later analysis, most CMV-associated TCR beta chains appeared to be HLA-restricted, and the HLA associations seemed to be driven largely by CMV exposure.

This clone has a single count. Its antigen specificity is not known. Within one base of it there is no much larger clone, and no base qualities were kept. The cohort comprised 670 or so healthy bone marrow donors. All cohort members were sampled while nominally healthy, although unrecorded immune exposures were likely present. The donor was CMV seronegative and was included in the group of about 350 seronegative cohort members. A peripheral blood sample was provided by each donor, and peripheral blood mononuclear cells were used for TCR beta sequencing. Genomic DNA was extracted from the blood cell samples with the Qiagen DNeasy Blood Extraction Kit. The protocol used for the library was the immunoSEQ multiplex PCR assay. A mixture of 60 forward primers for TCR Vbeta segments and 13 reverse primers for TCR Jbeta segments was used in the multiplex PCR. The CDR3 region of rearranged TCR beta genes was amplified from genomic DNA with a multiplex PCR assay. Amplified TCR beta libraries were sequenced as 87-base-pair reads on the Illumina HiSeq System. The original methods were these. Across the roughly 640 repertoires, a later analysis counted tens of millions of unique TCR beta chains, 9 million to 14 million of which were shared by at least two donors. To remove PCR and sequencing errors, raw reads were error-corrected and collapsed into unique sequences using a nearest-neighbor algorithm that merged closely related sequences. V, D and J gene segments were assigned by aligning CDR3 sequences to IMGT reference sequences. For a sequence to be retained, at least a six-nucleotide match to both a V gene segment and a J gene segment was required. Rearrangements were classified as productive when the CDR3 lacked stop codons and remained in frame with V and J, and all other rearrangements were classified as non-productive. CDR3 was defined by IMGT convention, running from the second conserved V-encoded cysteine to the conserved J-encoded phenylalanine. Sequences without an unambiguous match to a single V gene segment were excluded from the earlier analysis of 450 to 750 of the donors. An earlier analysis of about 600 of the donors called V segments functional above 56.7% productive rearrangements and segregating when the between-donor standard deviation exceeded 5%. A statistical classification framework was built for diagnosing cytomegalovirus status from the catalog of TCR beta chain sequences. In a later analysis, V and J genes were assigned by comparing TCR nucleotide sequences against IMGT/GENE-DB human TR gene sequences. In a later analysis, CDR3 sequences and most-parsimonious VDJ recombination scenarios were assigned using the TCRdist pipeline. In a later analysis, every TCR beta chain was defined by the combination of its CDR3 amino acid sequence and its V-gene family, and reads without a unique V-gene family were dropped. In a later analysis, 550 to 650 highly shared, low-generation-probability nucleotide sequences were removed to address suspected cross-contamination and a sequencing artifact. For each public chain, a later analysis derived a clonal expansion index from normalized ranks of inferred template counts within each repertoire. In a later analysis, generation probabilities were computed with a VDJ recombination model fitted to out-of-frame rearrangements, and the resulting probabilities were checked against IGoR. A later analysis scored TCR-TCR, TCR-HLA and TCR-CMV co-occurrence with hypergeometric tests, applying a repertoire-size bias correction to TCR pairs. To estimate false discovery rates, a later analysis permuted the HLA or CMV assignments 20 times. A later analysis grouped co-occurring TCRs with DBSCAN, adding TCRdist sequence similarity when clustering within HLA-allele-positive subsets. Repertoires with fewer than 30,000 or more than 120,000 public chains were left out of co-occurrence clustering, as were five repertoires with anomalous nucleotide sharing. TCRdb stores this immuneACCESS table with in-frame sequences only. Part of the clones is absent; in the studies checked, under half of the shortfall reflects unresolved V genes, and no reason is known for the rest. V and J calls and clone size are copied from that table; D and trimming were computed from the DNA. Present in this sample are some 270,000 clones, about 80% of which were seen just once. Together, the top ten hold over 0.3% of the sample.

CDR1 and CDR2 are read off the germline V gene as SGHRS and YFSETQ. Trimming removed 0 bases from V and 6 bases from J, leaving 17 bases between the germline ends. Including cysteine and phenylalanine, the CDR3 has 16 amino acids. This entry keeps only the CDR3 DNA: 48 bases, framed from base 1. Material: PBMCs. The chain employs TRBV5-1 and TRBJ2-3; the D gene assignment is ambiguous. The sequence was obtained from a girl aged 2 to 10 in good health and CMV-seronegative. The CDR3 here reads CASSLEAINVRDTQYF. The sequence in DNA is TGCGCCAGCAGCTTGGAAGCAATCAACGTTCGGGATACGCAGTATTTT.